This entry features one TCR beta chain sequence. Its antigen is not known. This entry comes from a study of spatial heterogeneity in lung cancer. Across the study: The count of detected beta-chain sequences consistently exceeded that of alpha-chain sequences.

Time point specified: sample taken at primary tumor resection. The approximately 70 donors had untreated early-stage non-small cell lung cancer. The sequenced material consisted of unsorted whole RNA from tumor, nontumor lung or frozen PBMC. The CDR3 spans 12 residues. CDR1 DFQATT and CDR2 SNEGSKA come from the germline V gene (reference sequence). A distinct unique molecular identifier was carried by each TCR cDNA molecule. From the 5' RACE reads, TCRdb called clonotypes with MiXCR, one entry per CDR3 protein. The sample lists about 6,900 distinct CDR3 sequences; around 12% were seen once. Findings of the study overall: Expanded intratumoral alpha and beta TCR counts tracked tumor mutation counts.

V gene TRBV20-1 combines with J gene TRBJ2-7, with 9 bases identical to TRBD1. The input for sequencing was lung tumor tissue, taken at surgery. The source of this sequence is a male donor with early-stage non-small cell lung cancer. The CDR3 here is CSQQGATGEQYF. CDR3 sequence (DNA): TGCAGCCAACAGGGGGCAACTGGCGAGCAGTACTTC.